The clone carrying this TCR beta chain has a single count. Antigen specificity is unknown. This sample is part of a study of blood T cells in healthy people across ages. Study outcomes and limitations: A greater number of naive CD4+ cells and higher diversity distinguished long-lived donors from aged donors.

Through a sample-barcoded 5' primer and a J-beta primer mix, a second PCR was run for roughly 6 to 11 cycles. MiXCR, applied by TCRdb to the 5' RACE reads, yields one record per CDR3 protein. Altogether around 1.1 million distinct CDR3 sequences are present, 30% to 40% being singletons, with the ten largest covering over 10%. Germline CDR1 and CDR2: SGHRS and YFSETQ. V gave up 0 bases and J gave up 3 bases, with 9 bases separating them. The CDR3 has 14 amino acids. The receptor comes from a man younger than 35 in good health. This rearrangement joins TRBV5-1 to TRBJ1-1, with D possibly TRBD1 on 5 matching bases. Source material: blood. The CDR3 DNA sequence: TGCGCCAGCAGCTTGGGGGGGTATGACACTGAAGCTTTCTTT. Its protein is CASSLGGYDTEAFF.